Sequencing of this T cell receptor beta chain was carried out in a study of blood T cell repertoires in COVID-19. Across the study: Sources were T cells, B-cell-depleted T cells, or PBMCs; the material itself was cDNA or gDNA.

Trimming cost V 6 bases and J 2 bases; bases outside gene matches: 5. CDR1 and CDR2 (germline): LNHDA, SQIVND (reference sequence). CDR3 size: 14 residues. In the study's own analysis: The authors estimated nucleated cell counts from reference gene primer amplification. Some clones are missing from TCRdb's copy, which holds only in-frame ones; the method was immunoSEQ multiplex PCR. The V and J calls and clone size come from that table; D and trimming were worked out from the DNA. The data show around 110,000 clones, over 75% seen once. Material for sequencing was peripheral blood. V is TRBV19 and J is TRBJ2-7; 9 bases fit TRBD1. The receptor's source is a human donor with active COVID-19. The donor label of this sample is uncertain. The DNA of the CDR3 is TGTGCCAGTAGCCGGGACAGGGCGACCTACGAGCAGTACTTC. Translating gives CASSRDRATYEQYF.